This T cell receptor (beta chain) was captured by sequencing in a study of cytomegalovirus exposure and HLA in healthy donors. Primers: 60 Vbeta forward and 13 Jbeta reverse. TCRdb's copy holds only in-frame clones and misses some; the assay was immunoSEQ multiplex PCR. The data show about 230,000 clones, with just under 80% seen just once and 0.47% held by the top ten. This clone was observed a single time. The target antigen is unknown. The CDR3 is 16 residues long. Germline CDR1 is SGHTA and CDR2 is FQGNSA. The V segment lost 5 bases and the J segment 5 bases; nucleotides outside the gene matches: 10. Study outcomes and limitations: Available immune exposure information covered CMV serostatus only.

The V call is TRBV7-2, the J call TRBJ2-5, with 11 bases that match TRBD1. Sample: PBMCs. The clonotype was recovered from a boy aged 10-17 years in good health and CMV-seronegative. As DNA, the CDR3 is TGTGCCAGCAGCCCTCGGACAGGGGGCTTGGGGGAGACCCAGTACTTC. Amino acids: CASSPRTGGLGETQYF.